This record concerns one T cell receptor (beta chain) sequence. The sample comes from a study of blood T cell repertoires in COVID-19. For the study at large: PBMCs, B-cell-depleted T cells, or T cells provided the cDNA or gDNA that made up the material.

Assay used: immunoSEQ multiplex PCR; TCRdb lists only in-frame clones, some missing. The sample has approximately 80,000 clones, around 88% seen once. The germline CDR1 and CDR2 sequences are MNHEY and SVGEGT. Trimming stripped 1 base from V and 1 base from J, with 20 bases between. This CDR3 is 18 amino acids long. The TCR was taken from a man aged 50 to 60 with active COVID-19. The sample comprised peripheral blood. The rearrangement links TRBV6-2 or TRBV6-3 to TRBJ2-7; D may be TRBD2 (5 bases). CDR3 protein: CASSYLPVRGTESYEQYF. The CDR3 nucleotides are TGTGCCAGCAGTTACTTGCCCGTTCGGGGAACCGAGTCCTACGAGCAGTACTTC.